This T cell receptor (beta chain) was documented in a study of shared clonotypes between healthy human individuals. Study in general: CD4 naive and memory got three plates each, CD8 naive two, CD8 memory one.

This table comes from immunoSEQ multiplex PCR, and its TCRdb copy is limited to in-frame clones, with some not included. The table has 750,000 to 1,000,000 clones, around 93% seen once. CD45RO-negative, CCR7-positively selected cells formed the naive CD8 fraction, excluding terminally differentiated effector memory CD45RA+ cells. The sample was naive CD8+ T cells sorted from blood. The TCR comes from a man aged 30-40 years in good health.

CDR3 nucleotide sequence: TGTGCCAGCAGAGGGACAGGGTACGGCAATCAGCCCCAGCATTTT. Its protein product is CASRGTGYGNQPQHF. This chain links TRBV5-5 with TRBJ1-5; TRBD1 matches 9 bases. The CDR3 covers 15 residues. CDR1 is SGHKS and CDR2 is YYEKEE in the germline V gene (reference sequence). V lost 5 bases and J lost 2; bases outside the gene matches: 5.